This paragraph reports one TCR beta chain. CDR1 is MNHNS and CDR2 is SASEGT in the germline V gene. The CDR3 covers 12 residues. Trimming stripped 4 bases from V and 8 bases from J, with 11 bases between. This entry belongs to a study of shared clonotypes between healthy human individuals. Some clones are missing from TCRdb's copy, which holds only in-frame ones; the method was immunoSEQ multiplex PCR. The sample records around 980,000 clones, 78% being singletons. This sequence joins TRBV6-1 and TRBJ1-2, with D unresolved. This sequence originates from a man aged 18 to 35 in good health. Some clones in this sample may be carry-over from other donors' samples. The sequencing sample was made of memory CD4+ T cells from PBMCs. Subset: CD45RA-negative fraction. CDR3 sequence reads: CASSGTATGYTF. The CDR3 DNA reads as TGTGCCAGCAGTGGGACCGCAACCGGCTACACCTTC.